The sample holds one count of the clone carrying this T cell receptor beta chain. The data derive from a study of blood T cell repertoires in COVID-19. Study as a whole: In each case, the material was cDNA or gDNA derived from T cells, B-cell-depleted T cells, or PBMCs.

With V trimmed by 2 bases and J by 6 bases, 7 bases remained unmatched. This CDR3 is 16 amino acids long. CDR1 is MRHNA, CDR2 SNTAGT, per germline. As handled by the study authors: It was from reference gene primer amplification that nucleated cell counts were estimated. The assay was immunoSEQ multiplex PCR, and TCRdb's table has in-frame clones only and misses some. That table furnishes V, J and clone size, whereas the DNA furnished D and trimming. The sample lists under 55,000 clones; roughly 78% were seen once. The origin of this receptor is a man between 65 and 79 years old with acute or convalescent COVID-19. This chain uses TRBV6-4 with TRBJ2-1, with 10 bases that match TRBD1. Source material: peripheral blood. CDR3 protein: CASSDPGTGVSNEQFF. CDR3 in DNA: TGTGCCAGCAGTGACCCCGGGACAGGGGTTTCCAATGAGCAGTTCTTC.